This TCR beta chain was identified in a study of cytomegalovirus exposure and HLA in healthy donors. A multiplex PCR was run with 60 Vbeta primers and 13 Jbeta primers. Clones were sequenced by immunoSEQ multiplex PCR, and TCRdb holds only the in-frame ones, with some missing. The repertoire includes 130,000 to 150,000 clones, approximately 80% of them detected once, and around 4.9% sits in the top ten. The CDR3 is 15 residues long. V dropped 4 bases and J dropped 3; count of bases not matched to a gene: 8. Germline loops: CDR1 SEHNR, CDR2 FQNEAQ (reference sequence). Sequenced material: PBMCs. The source is a male donor in good health and CMV-seronegative. The chain has TRBV7-9 and TRBJ1-2, with 7 bases lining up with TRBD1. CDR3 sequence (DNA): TGTGCCAGCAGCTCCGGGACAGCCCGGGACTATGGCTACACCTTC. Translating gives CASSSGTARDYGYTF.